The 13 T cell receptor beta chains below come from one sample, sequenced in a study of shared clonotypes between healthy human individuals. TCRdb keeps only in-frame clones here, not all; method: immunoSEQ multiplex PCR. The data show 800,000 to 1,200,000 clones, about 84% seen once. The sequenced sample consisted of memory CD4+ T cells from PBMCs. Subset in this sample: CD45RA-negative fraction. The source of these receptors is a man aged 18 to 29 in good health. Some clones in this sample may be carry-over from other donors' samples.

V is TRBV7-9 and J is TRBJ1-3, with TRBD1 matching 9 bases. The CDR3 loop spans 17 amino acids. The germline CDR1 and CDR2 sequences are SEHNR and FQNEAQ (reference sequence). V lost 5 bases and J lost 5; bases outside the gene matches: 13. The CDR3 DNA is TGTGCCAGCAGCCAGGGACAGGGTAATTGGGGCCGAAACACCATATATTTT. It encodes CASSQGQGNWGRNTIYF.

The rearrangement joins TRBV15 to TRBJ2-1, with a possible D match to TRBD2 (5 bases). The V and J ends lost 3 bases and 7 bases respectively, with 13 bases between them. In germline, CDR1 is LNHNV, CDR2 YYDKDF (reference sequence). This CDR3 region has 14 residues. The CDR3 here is CATSRAGLGNEQFF. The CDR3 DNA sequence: TGTGCCACCAGCAGGGCGGGTCTGGGTAATGAGCAGTTCTTC.

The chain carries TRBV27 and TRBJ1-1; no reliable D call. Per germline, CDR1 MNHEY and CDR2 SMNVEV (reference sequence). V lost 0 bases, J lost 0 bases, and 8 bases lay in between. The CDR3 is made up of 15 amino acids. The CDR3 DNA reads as TGTGCCAGCAGTTTATCGCTCAGACTGAACACTGAAGCTTTCTTT. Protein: CASSLSLRLNTEAFF.

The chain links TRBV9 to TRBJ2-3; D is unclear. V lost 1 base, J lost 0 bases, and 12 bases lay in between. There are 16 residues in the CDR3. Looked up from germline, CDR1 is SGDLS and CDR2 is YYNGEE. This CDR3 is CASSVFSHPSTDTQYF. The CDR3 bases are TGTGCCAGCAGCGTATTTTCTCACCCTAGCACAGATACGCAGTATTTT.

CDR3 residues: CASSLRYGQSSNQPQHF. In nucleotides, the CDR3 is TGTGCCAGCAGCTTACGTTACGGACAGTCTAGCAATCAGCCCCAGCATTTT. This chain joins TRBV11-3 and TRBJ1-5; perhaps TRBD1 as D (6 bases). This CDR3 is 17 amino acids long. CDR1 SGHNT and CDR2 YENEEA come from the germline V gene. V lost 2 bases to trimming and J lost 0 bases, with 14 bases between them.

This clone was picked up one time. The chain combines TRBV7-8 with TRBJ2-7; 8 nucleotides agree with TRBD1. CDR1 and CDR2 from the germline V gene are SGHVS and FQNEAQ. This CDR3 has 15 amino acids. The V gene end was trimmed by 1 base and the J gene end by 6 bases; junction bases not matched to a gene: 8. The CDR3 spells CASSLDSRGRGEQYF. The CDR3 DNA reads TGTGCCAGCAGCTTAGACTCCAGGGGGCGCGGCGAGCAGTACTTC. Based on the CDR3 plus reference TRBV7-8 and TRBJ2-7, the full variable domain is GAGVSQSPRYKVAKRGQDVALRCDPISGHVSLFWYQQALGQGPEFLTYFQNEAQLDKSGLPSDRFFAERPEGSVSTLKIQRTQQEDSAVYLCASSLDSRGRGEQYFGPGTRLTVT.

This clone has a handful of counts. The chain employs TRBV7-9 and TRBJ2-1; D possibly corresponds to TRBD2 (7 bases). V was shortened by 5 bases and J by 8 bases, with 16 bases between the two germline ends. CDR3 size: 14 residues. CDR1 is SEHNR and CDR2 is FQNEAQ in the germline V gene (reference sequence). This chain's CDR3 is CASSPPGGLHEQFF. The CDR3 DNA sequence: TGTGCCAGCAGCCCCCCCGGGGGGCTACATGAGCAGTTCTTC.

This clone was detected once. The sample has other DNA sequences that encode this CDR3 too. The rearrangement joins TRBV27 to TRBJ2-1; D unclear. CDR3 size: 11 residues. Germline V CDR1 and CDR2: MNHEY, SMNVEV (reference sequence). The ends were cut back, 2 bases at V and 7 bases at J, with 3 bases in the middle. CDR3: CASSLRNEQFF. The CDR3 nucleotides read TGTGCCAGCAGTTTAAGGAATGAGCAGTTCTTC.

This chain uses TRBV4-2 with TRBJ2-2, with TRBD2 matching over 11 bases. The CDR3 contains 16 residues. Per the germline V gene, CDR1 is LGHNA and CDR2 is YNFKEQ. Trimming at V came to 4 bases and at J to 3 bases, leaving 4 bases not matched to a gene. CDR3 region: CASSRTSGSYTGELFF. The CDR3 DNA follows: TGTGCCAGCAGCCGAACTAGCGGGAGTTACACCGGGGAGCTGTTTTTT.

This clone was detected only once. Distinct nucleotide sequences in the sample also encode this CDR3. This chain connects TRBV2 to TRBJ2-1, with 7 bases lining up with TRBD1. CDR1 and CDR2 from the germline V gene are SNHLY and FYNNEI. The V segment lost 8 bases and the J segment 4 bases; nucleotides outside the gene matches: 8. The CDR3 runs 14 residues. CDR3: CASSRDRAYNEQFF. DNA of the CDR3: TGTGCCAGCTCGAGAGACAGGGCTTACAATGAGCAGTTCTTC.

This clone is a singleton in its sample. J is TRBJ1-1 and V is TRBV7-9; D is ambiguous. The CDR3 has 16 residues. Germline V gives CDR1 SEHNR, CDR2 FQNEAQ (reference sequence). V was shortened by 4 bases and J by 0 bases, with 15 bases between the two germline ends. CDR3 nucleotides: TGTGCCAGCAGCTCCCCGTTTTTCGGGATGAACACTGAAGCTTTCTTT. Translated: CASSSPFFGMNTEAFF.

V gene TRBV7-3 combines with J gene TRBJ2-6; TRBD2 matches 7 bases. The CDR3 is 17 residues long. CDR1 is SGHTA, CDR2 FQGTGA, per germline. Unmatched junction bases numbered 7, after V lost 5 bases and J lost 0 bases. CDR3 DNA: TGTGCCAGCAGCCCCCAGGGACTATCCTCTGGGGCCAACGTCCTGACTTTC. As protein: CASSPQGLSSGANVLTF.

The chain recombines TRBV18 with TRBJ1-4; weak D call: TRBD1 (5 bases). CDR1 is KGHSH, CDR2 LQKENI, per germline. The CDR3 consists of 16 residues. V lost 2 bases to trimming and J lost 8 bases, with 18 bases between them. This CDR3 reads CASSPSQDWGREKLFF. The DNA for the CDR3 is TGTGCCAGCTCACCATCACAGGACTGGGGTAGAGAAAAACTGTTTTTT.